The table lists the clone carrying this T cell receptor (beta chain) with many counts. What it binds is not known. These data are taken from a study of CD8 T cells in ankylosing spondylitis. Study results and limitations: It was reported that disease-linked clones were significantly enriched in matched ankylosing spondylitis synovial fluid. One TCR beta motif, made up of 7 or 8 highly homologous variants, appeared characteristic of ankylosing spondylitis blood. Some motif variants had been reported before (in reactive arthritis synovial fluid and blood).

By quantitative 5'-RACE with molecular barcodes, the TCR beta libraries were made. One entry per CDR3 protein, called by TCRdb with MiXCR from the 5' RACE reads. The sample lists more than 150,000 distinct CDR3 sequences; around a sixth were seen once. Material for sequencing was blood, either unsorted or a sorted T cell fraction (not recorded which). This receptor was taken from a male donor between 10 and 30 years old with ankylosing spondylitis or in good health (not recorded which).

CDR3 region: CASSRSGSAGELFF. Written as DNA, the CDR3 is TGCGCCAGCAGCCGCAGCGGGAGCGCCGGGGAGCTGTTTTTT. V is TRBV4-1 and J is TRBJ2-2; TRBD2 matches at 8 bases. V lost 4 bases, J lost 6 bases, and 4 bases stayed unmatched. Germline CDR1 reads MGHRA; CDR2 reads YSYEKL. The length of the CDR3 is 14 residues.